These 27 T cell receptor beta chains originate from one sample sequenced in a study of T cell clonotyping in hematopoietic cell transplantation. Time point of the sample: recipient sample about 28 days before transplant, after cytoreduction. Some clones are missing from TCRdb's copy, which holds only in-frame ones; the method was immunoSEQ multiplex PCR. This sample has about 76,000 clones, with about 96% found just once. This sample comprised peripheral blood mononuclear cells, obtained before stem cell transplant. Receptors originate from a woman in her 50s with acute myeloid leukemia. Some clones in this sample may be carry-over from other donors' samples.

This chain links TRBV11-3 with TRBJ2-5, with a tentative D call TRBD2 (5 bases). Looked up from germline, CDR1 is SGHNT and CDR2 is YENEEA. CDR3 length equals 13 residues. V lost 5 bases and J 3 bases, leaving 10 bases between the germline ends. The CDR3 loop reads CASSRGLKETQYF. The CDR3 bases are TGTGCCAGCAGCCGTGGACTGAAAGAGACCCAGTACTTC.

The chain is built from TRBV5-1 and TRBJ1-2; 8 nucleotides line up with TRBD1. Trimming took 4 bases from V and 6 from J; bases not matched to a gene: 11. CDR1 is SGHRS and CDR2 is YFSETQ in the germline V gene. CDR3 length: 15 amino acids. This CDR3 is CASSVVGQGSNGYTF. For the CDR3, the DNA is TGCGCCAGCAGCGTGGTAGGACAGGGATCAAATGGCTACACCTTC. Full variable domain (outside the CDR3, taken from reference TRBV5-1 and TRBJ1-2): KAGVTQTPRYLIKTRGQQVTLSCSPISGHRSVSWYQQTPGQGLQFLFEYFSETQRNKGNFPGRFSGRQFSNSRSEMNVSTLELGDSALYLCASSVVGQGSNGYTFGSGTRLTVV.

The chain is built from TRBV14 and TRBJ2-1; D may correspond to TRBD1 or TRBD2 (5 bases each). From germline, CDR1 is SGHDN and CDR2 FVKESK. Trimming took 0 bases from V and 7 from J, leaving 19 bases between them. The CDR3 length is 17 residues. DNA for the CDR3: TGTGCCAGCAGCCAAGATCGGGGCTCCCTATCAGCGAATGAGCAGTTCTTC. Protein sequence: CASSQDRGSLSANEQFF. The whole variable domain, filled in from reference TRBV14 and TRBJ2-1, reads EAGVTQFPSHSVIEKGQTVTLRCDPISGHDNLYWYRRVMGKEIKFLLHFVKESKQDESGMPNNRFLAERTGGTYSTLKVQPAELEDSGVYFCASSQDRGSLSANEQFFGPGTRLTVL.

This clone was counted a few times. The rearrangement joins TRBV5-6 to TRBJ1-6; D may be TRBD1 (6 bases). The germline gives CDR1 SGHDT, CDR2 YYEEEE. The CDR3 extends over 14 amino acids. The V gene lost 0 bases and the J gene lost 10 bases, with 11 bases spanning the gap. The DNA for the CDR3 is TGTGCCAGCAGCTTGGACAGGGCTTTATCACCCCTCCACTTT. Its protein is CASSLDRALSPLHF.

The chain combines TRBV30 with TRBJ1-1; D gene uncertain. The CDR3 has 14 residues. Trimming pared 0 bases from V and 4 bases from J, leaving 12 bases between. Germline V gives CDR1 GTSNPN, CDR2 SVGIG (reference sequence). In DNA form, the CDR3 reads TGTGCCTGGAGTGTGGGTCAGTTTGGCACTGAAGCTTTCTTT. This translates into CAWSVGQFGTEAFF.

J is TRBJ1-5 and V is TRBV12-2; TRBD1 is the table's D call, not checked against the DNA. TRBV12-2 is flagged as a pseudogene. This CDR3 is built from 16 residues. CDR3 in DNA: TGTGCAAGTCGTCGAACCGGGACAGGGGATAATCAGCCCCAGCATTTT. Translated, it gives CASRRTGTGDNQPQHF.

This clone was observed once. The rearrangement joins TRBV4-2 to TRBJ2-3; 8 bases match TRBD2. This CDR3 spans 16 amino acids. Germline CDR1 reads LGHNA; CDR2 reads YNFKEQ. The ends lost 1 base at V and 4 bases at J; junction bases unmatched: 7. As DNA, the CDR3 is TGTGCCAGCAGCCAAGTTCGAGCGGGAGATGCAGATACGCAGTATTTT. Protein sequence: CASSQVRAGDADTQYF.

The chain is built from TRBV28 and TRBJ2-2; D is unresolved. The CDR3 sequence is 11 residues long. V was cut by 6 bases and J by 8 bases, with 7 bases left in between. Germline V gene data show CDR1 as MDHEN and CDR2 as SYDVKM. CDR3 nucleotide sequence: TGTGCCAGCAGCCCTCGTGGGGAGCTGTTTTTT. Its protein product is CASSPRGELFF.

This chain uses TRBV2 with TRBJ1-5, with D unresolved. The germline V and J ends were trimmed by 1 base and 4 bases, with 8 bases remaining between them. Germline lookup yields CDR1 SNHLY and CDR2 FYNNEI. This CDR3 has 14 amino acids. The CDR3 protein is CASSEVLQNQPQHF. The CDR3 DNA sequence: TGTGCCAGCAGTGAAGTACTACAGAATCAGCCCCAGCATTTT.

CDR3 DNA: TGCGCCAGCACCAACCCGGGAGCCCCTCTCCCCGAGCAGTACTTC. Translation: CASTNPGAPLPEQYF. The chain links TRBV10-2 to TRBJ2-7; TRBD2 might be the D (6 bases). Trimming pared 7 bases from V and 6 bases from J, leaving 22 bases between. The CDR3 extends over 15 amino acids. Germline assignment: CDR1 WSHSY and CDR2 SAAADI.

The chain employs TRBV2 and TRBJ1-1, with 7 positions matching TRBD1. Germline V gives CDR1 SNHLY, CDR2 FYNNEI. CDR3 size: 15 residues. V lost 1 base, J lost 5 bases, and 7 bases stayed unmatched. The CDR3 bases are TGTGCCAGCAGTGAAGGGCAGGGGGGGAGTACTGAAGCTTTCTTT. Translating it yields CASSEGQGGSTEAFF.

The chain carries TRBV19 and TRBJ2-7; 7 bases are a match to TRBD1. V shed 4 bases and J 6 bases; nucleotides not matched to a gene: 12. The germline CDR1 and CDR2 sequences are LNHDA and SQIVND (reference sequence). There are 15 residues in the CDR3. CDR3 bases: TGTGCCAGTAGTACACGACAGGGTCGTTCGGGCGAGCAGTACTTC. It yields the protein CASSTRQGRSGEQYF. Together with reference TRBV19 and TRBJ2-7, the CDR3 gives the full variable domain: DGGITQSPKYLFRKEGQNVTLSCEQNLNHDAMYWYRQDPGQGLRLIYYSQIVNDFQKGDIAEGYSVSREKKESFPLTVTSAQKNPTAFYLCASSTRQGRSGEQYFGPGTRLTVT.

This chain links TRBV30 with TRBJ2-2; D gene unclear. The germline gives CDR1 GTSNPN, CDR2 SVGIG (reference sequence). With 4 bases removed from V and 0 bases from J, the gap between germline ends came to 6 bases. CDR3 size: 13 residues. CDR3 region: CAWTRANTGELFF. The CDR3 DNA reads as TGTGCCTGGACACGCGCGAACACCGGGGAGCTGTTTTTT.

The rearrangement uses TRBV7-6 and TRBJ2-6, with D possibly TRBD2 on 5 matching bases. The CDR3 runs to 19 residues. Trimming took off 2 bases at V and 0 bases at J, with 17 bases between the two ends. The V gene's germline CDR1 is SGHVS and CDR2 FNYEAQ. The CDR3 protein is CASSLNLEAKSSGANVLTF. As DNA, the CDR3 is TGTGCCAGCAGCTTAAACCTGGAGGCCAAAAGCTCTGGGGCCAACGTCCTGACTTTC.

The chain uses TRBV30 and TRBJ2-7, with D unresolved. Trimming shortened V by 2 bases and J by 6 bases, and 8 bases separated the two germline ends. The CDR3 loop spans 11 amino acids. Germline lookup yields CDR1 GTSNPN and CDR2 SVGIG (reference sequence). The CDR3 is CAWSISGEQYF. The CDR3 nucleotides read TGTGCCTGGAGTATCTCCGGCGAGCAGTACTTC.

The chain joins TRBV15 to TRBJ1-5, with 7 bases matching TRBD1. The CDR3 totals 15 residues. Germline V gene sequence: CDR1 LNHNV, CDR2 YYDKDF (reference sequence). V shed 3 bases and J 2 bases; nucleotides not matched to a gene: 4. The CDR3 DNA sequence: TGTGCCACCAGCAGGGACAGGTTTGGCAATCAGCCCCAGCATTTT. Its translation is CATSRDRFGNQPQHF.

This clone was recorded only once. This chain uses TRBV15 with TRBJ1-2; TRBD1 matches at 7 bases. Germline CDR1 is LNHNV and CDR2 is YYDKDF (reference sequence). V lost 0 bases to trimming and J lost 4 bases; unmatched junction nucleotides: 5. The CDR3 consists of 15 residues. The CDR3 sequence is CATSRDDGQAYGYTF. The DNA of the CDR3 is TGTGCCACCAGCAGAGATGATGGACAGGCCTATGGCTACACCTTC.

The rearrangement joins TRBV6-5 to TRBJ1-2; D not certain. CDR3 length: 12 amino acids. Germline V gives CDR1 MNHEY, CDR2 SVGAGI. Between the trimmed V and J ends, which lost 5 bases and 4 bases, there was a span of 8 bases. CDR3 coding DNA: TGTGCCAGCAGTGTTGAGGGCTATGGCTACACCTTC. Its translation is CASSVEGYGYTF.

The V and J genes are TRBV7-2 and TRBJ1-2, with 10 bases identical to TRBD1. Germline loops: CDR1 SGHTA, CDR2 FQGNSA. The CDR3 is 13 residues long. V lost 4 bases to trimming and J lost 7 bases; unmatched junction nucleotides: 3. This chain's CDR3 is CASSSDRGLGYTF. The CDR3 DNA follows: TGTGCCAGCAGCTCCGACAGGGGGCTTGGCTACACCTTC.

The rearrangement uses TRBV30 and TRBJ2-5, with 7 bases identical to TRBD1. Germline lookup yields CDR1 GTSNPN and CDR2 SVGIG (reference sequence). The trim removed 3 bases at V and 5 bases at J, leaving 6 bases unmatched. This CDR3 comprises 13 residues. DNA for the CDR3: TGTGCCTGGAGGACAGGGAATAGGGAGACCCAGTACTTC. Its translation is CAWRTGNRETQYF.

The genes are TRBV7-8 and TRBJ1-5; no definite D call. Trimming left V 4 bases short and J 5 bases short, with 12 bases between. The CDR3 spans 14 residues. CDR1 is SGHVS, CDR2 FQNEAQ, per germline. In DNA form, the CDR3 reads TGTGCCAGCAGCTCCTTAGGGCCGCATCAGCCCCAGCATTTT. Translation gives CASSSLGPHQPQHF.

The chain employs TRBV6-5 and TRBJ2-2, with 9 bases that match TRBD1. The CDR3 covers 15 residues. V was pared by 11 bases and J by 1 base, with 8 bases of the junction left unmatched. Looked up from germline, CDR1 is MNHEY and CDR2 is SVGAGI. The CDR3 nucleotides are TGTGCCGCAAGGAAGGGACAGGGGAACACCGGGGAGCTGTTTTTT. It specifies CAARKGQGNTGELFF.

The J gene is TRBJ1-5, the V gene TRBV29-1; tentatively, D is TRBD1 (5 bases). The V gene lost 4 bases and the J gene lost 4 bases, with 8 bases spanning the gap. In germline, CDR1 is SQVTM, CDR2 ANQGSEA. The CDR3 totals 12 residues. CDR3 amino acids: CSVGDGNQPQHF. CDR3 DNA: TGCAGCGTTGGGGACGGAAATCAGCCCCAGCATTTT.

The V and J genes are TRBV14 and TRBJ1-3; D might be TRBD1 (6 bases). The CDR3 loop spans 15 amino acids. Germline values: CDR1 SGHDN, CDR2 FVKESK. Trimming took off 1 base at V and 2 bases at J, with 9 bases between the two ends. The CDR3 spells CASSQAGVAGNTIYF. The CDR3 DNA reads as TGTGCCAGCAGCCAAGCAGGGGTGGCTGGAAACACCATATATTTT.

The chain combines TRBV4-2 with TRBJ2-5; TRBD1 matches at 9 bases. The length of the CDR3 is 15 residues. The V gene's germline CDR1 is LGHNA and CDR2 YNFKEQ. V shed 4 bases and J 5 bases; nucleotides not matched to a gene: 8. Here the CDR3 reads CASSPYRGRAETQYF. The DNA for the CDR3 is TGTGCCAGCAGCCCATACAGGGGGCGGGCGGAGACCCAGTACTTC.

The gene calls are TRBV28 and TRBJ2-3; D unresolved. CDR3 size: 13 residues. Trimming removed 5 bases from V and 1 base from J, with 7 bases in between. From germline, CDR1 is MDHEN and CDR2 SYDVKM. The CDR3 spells CASSEVGTDTQYF. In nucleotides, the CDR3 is TGTGCCAGCAGTGAGGTGGGCACAGATACGCAGTATTTT.

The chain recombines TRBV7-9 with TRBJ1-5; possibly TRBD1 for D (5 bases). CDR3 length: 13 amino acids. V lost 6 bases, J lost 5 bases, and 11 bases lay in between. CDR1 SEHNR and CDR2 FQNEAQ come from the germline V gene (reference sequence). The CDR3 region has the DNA TGTGCCAGCAGTCAGGACATGTATCAGCCCCAGCATTTT. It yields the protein CASSQDMYQPQHF.